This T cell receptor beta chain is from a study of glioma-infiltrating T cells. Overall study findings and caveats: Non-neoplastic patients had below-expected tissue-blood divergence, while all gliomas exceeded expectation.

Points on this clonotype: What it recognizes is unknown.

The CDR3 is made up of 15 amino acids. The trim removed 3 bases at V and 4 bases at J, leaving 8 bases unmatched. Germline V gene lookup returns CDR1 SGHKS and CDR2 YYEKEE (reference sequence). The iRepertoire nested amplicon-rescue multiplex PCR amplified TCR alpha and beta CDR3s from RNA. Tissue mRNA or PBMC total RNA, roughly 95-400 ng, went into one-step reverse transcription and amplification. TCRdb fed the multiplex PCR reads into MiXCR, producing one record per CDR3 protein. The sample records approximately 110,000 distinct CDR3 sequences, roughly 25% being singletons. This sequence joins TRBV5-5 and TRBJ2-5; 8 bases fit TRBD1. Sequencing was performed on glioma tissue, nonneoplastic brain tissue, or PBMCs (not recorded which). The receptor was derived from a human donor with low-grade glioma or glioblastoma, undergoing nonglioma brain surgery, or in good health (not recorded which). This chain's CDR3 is CASSWGDRGAETQYF. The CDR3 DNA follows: TGTGCCAGCAGCTGGGGAGACAGGGGCGCAGAGACCCAGTACTTC.